A single sample is the source of the 17 T cell receptor beta chains below, sequenced in a study of monozygotic twins with inflammatory bowel disease. TCRdb re-called the 5' RACE reads and catalogs CDR3 proteins one per entry, DNA excluded. This sample's table has 330,000 or so distinct CDR3 sequences. Input material: blood. The receptors shown here come from a human donor with ulcerative colitis or Crohn's disease, or a healthy co-twin of an affected twin (not recorded which).

The J gene is TRBJ1-1, the V gene TRBV6-1. The CDR3 consists of 15 residues. The germline V gene encodes CDR1 MNHNS and CDR2 SASEGT. The chain's CDR3 is CASRKMVAGNTEAFF.

The rearrangement joins TRBV20-1 to TRBJ2-3. This CDR3 is 12 amino acids long. The germline CDR1 and CDR2 sequences are DFQATT and SNEGSKA (reference sequence). The CDR3 here is CSARLAADTQYF.

The chain employs TRBV25-1 and TRBJ1-1. The CDR3 sequence is 14 residues long. Germline CDR1 reads MGHDK; CDR2 reads SYGVNS. The chain's CDR3 is CASSESELNTEAFF.

The chain joins TRBV18 to TRBJ1-5. This CDR3 comprises 13 residues. Per germline, CDR1 KGHSH and CDR2 LQKENI. CDR3 sequence reads: CASSPSADQPQHF.

The rearrangement joins TRBV5-4 to TRBJ2-1; TCRdb indicates TRBD1, and absent DNA this call remains unverified. Germline V gives CDR1 SGHNT, CDR2 YYREEE (reference sequence). CDR3 size: 15 residues. CDR3 residues: CASSPRGVNRNEQFF.

The chain links TRBV9 to TRBJ2-2. The CDR3 covers 14 residues. Per germline, CDR1 SGDLS and CDR2 YYNGEE. CDR3 protein: CASSEFVSGGELFF.

The gene calls are TRBV7-9 and TRBJ2-2; the TRBD1 assignment by TCRdb is unverifiable without DNA. This CDR3 contains 15 residues. Looked up from germline, CDR1 is SEHNR and CDR2 is FQNEAQ (reference sequence). Here the CDR3 reads CASSSRDSKTGELFF.

V usage is TRBV6-5 and J usage is TRBJ2-3; absent DNA, TCRdb's TRBD1 call cannot be checked. Germline V CDR1 and CDR2: MNHEY, SVGAGI. The CDR3 spans 17 residues. CDR3 residues: CASSSRSTGSSTDTQYF.

The chain is built from TRBV20-1 and TRBJ1-2; TCRdb names TRBD1, which stays unverified in the absence of DNA. Germline CDR1 is DFQATT and CDR2 is SNEGSKA (reference sequence). The CDR3 runs to 13 residues. The CDR3 sequence is CSAGRQGIYGYTF.

The rearrangement joins TRBV20-1 to TRBJ2-6; TCRdb's D gene call, TRBD1, goes unchecked for lack of DNA. The length of the CDR3 is 17 residues. CDR1 and CDR2 from the germline V gene are DFQATT and SNEGSKA (reference sequence). CDR3 residues: CSADRAGRRSGANVLTF.

The chain recombines TRBV4-1 with TRBJ2-4; TCRdb proposes TRBD1, but this gene call is untestable without DNA. Germline assignment: CDR1 MGHRA and CDR2 YSYEKL. This CDR3 has 14 residues. The CDR3: CAGILVIGGNIQYF.

J is TRBJ2-2 and V is TRBV7-7; without DNA, the TCRdb call of TRBD1 cannot be checked. The CDR3 covers 13 residues. Germline CDR1 SSHAT, CDR2 FNYEAQ (reference sequence). Here the CDR3 reads CASSPGGTGELFF. Full variable domain (remainder filled in from reference TRBV7-7 and TRBJ2-2): GAGVSQSPRYKVTKRGQDVTLRCDPISSHATLYWYQQALGQGPEFLTYFNYEAQPDKSGLPSDRFSAERPEGSISTLTIQRTEQRDSAMYRCASSPGGTGELFFGEGSRLTVL.

The chain has TRBV7-6 and TRBJ2-7; checking the TCRdb D call of TRBD1 is not possible without DNA. The CDR3 spans 15 residues. Germline values: CDR1 SGHVS, CDR2 FNYEAQ. CDR3 amino acids: CASSYAGAETYEQYF.

The chain uses TRBV10-3 and TRBJ2-2; TCRdb picks TRBD2, but there is no DNA to check that call. The CDR3 loop spans 16 amino acids. Germline CDR1 ENHRY, CDR2 SYGVKD. CDR3 protein: CAISESLAGGPGELFF.

The CDR3 here is CASSQVGVGAGKLFF. The V and J genes are TRBV4-1 and TRBJ1-4; the D call of TRBD1 rests on TCRdb alone, since no DNA is present to check it. CDR1 is MGHRA, CDR2 YSYEKL, per germline. The CDR3 totals 15 residues.

The chain joins TRBV5-1 to TRBJ2-5. The CDR3 runs to 14 residues. Germline V gene sequence: CDR1 SGHRS, CDR2 YFSETQ. The CDR3 protein is CASSKSTAQETQYF.

The chain uses TRBV7-9 and TRBJ2-1. This CDR3 has 14 residues. Germline CDR1 is SEHNR and CDR2 is FQNEAQ (reference sequence). The CDR3 loop is CASSLGRKNNEQFF.